A selection of T cell receptor beta chains follows, all from one sample in a study of regulatory T cells in long-lasting Graves disease. TCRdb re-called the multiplex PCR reads with MiXCR, one entry per CDR3 protein. In the table there are about 620,000 distinct CDR3 sequences, roughly 15% of which are singletons. These data were likewise used in another study, on T cells in Graves' hyperthyroidism and ophthalmopathy.

Here the sequenced sample was peripheral blood mononuclear cells (PBMCs), taken at new diagnosis, from a patient treated with antithyroid drugs. The receptors come from a woman aged 25-40 years with Graves disease. CDR3s leave out the opening cysteine and the closing phenylalanine or tryptophan.

j_call v_call cdr3_aa
TRBJ2-1 TRBV27 ASSFLYLGSSYNEQF
TRBJ1-1 TRBV3-1 ASSQLRANTEAF
TRBJ2-7 TRBV2 ASSEAGLAGEYEQY
TRBJ1-4 TRBV7-9 ASSLNRGFANEKLF
TRBJ1-1 TRBV11-2 ASSPNRMTEAF
TRBJ1-1 TRBV30 AWRAPDRLVTEAF
TRBJ2-3 TRBV5-1 ASSWILGDTQY
TRBJ1-4 TRBV28 ASSFPSPGEKLF
TRBJ2-7 TRBV27 ASSSPRQGGYEQY
TRBJ1-5 TRBV20-1 SARDIRQTHSNQPQH
TRBJ2-3 TRBV19 ASRYSSTDTQY
TRBJ1-5 TRBV20-1 SATASLNQPQH
TRBJ2-1 TRBV29-1 SVGQSRYNEQF
TRBJ2-5 TRBV6-1 ALPGLWEWETQY
TRBJ2-7 TRBV20-1 SARRDASYEQY
TRBJ1-2 TRBV5-1 ASSFSGGDYGYT
TRBJ2-1 TRBV5-1 ASSEERRQF
TRBJ1-6 TRBV2 AGGTGMNSPLH
TRBJ2-7 TRBV6-5 ASSYSSTYEQY
TRBJ1-2 TRBV20-1 SARDQGSGYGYT
TRBJ2-3 TRBV27 ATSTSAGRFTDTQY
TRBJ1-5 TRBV20-1 SAREGPPPQH
TRBJ2-1 TRBV20-1 SAVTGLSYNEQF
TRBJ2-7 TRBV5-1 ASSPRTSGSSYEQY
TRBJ1-3 TRBV6-5 ASSFGLPFSGNTIY
TRBJ2-5 TRBV24-1 ATGRGETQY
TRBJ1-2 TRBV18 ASSPPVGQGAIT
TRBJ2-3 TRBV27 ASSWGRAADTQY
TRBJ2-7 TRBV9 ASSERGWTADEQY
TRBJ2-1 TRBV18 ASSPPPDGRNEQF
TRBJ2-7 TRBV14 ASSLGLPSEQY
TRBJ2-1 TRBV5-1 ASNYAADWAYNEQF
TRBJ2-1 TRBV9 ASSGGVWNEQF
TRBJ1-5 TRBV15 ATSSEGTGGQPQH
TRBJ1-3 TRBV3-1 ASSQVSGNTIY
TRBJ2-1 TRBV15 ATSRRLTSGRNEQF
TRBJ2-5 TRBV6-9 ASSYEAVSGREQETQY
TRBJ1-3 TRBV28 ASSLASASGNTIY
TRBJ2-5 TRBV28 ASSLATGPQETQY
TRBJ2-7 TRBV5-1 ASSSYREVNGEQY
TRBJ2-1 TRBV4-1 ASSQPGRASYNEQF
TRBJ2-3 TRBV5-1 ASSLRITSTDTQY